This TCR beta chain was sequenced during a study of T cells in women clearing cervical HPV infection. With regard to this clone: The DNA ends 3 residues before the CDR3 does, and the rest of the CDR3 is filled in from the germline J gene.

The CDR3 totals 14 residues. V was pared by 6 bases and J by 2 bases, with 6 bases of the junction left unmatched. CDR1 is DFQATT and CDR2 is SNEGSKA in the germline V gene (reference sequence). Profiled with immunoSEQ multiplex PCR; TCRdb holds only in-frame clones, not every one. Its clone listing holds 20,000 to 25,000 clones. This TCR derives from a woman between 18 and 75 years old with a cervical HPV16 infection that either progressed to CIN3+ or cleared (not recorded which). Sequenced sample: blood buffy coat. The chain joins TRBV20-1 to TRBJ2-5, with 10 bases that match TRBD2. Incomplete CDR3 DNA: TGCAGTGCCTGGCCAGCGGGGGGGCAAGAGACC. Amino acids: CSAWPAGGQET. The complete CDR3 protein is CSAWPAGGQETQYF.